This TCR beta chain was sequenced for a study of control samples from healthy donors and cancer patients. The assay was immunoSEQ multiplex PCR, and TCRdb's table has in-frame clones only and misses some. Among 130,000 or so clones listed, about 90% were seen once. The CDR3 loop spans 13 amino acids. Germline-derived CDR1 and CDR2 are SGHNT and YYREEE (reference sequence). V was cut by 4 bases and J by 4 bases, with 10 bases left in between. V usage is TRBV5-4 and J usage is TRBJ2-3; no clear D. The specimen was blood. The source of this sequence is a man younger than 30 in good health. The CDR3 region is CASSAQSSDTQYF. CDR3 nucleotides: TGTGCCAGCAGCGCCCAGAGCTCAGATACGCAGTATTTT.